These 22 T cell receptor beta chains were all obtained from the same sample, sequenced in a study of blood T cell repertoires in COVID-19. Profiling relied on immunoSEQ multiplex PCR, and the TCRdb table lists in-frame clones only, not all of them. Among more than 300,000 clones listed, 88% were seen once. Specimen: PBMCs or T cells enriched from blood (not recorded which). The receptors shown here come from a woman aged 18-29 years who had recovered from COVID-19.

V is TRBV29-1 and J is TRBJ1-2, with 8 bases that match TRBD1. The CDR3 is made up of 13 amino acids. CDR1 SQVTM and CDR2 ANQGSEA come from the germline V gene. The trim removed 6 bases at V and 7 bases at J, leaving 10 bases unmatched. This CDR3 reads CSVLTGAPSGYTF. The DNA for the CDR3 is TGCAGCGTGTTGACAGGGGCACCTAGTGGCTACACCTTC.

The V call is TRBV6-1, the J call TRBJ1-1; D unresolved. The CDR3 totals 14 residues. Trimming shortened V by 2 bases and J by 1 base, and 8 bases separated the two germline ends. CDR1 is MNHNS, CDR2 SASEGT, per germline. The chain's CDR3 is CASSEYGGNTEAFF. The DNA for the CDR3 is TGTGCCAGCAGTGAATACGGCGGGAACACTGAAGCTTTCTTT.

The rearrangement joins TRBV25-1 to TRBJ1-2; TRBD1 agrees at 9 bases. This CDR3 is built from 16 residues. CDR1 and CDR2 from the germline V gene are MGHDK and SYGVNS. Losses at the gene ends were 5 bases for V and 6 bases for J; bases not matched to a gene: 13. The DNA for the CDR3 is TGTGCCAGCAGTCCCCGACAGGGGGTAAGGGAGAATGGCTACACCTTC. This translates into CASSPRQGVRENGYTF.

This clone was detected once. The chain is built from TRBV19 and TRBJ2-7, with D uncertain. Trimming removed 4 bases from V and 2 bases from J, with 6 bases in between. The length of the CDR3 is 12 residues. Germline V CDR1 and CDR2: LNHDA, SQIVND (reference sequence). Here the CDR3 DNA reads TGTGCCAGTAGTACCAGGACCTACGAGCAGTACTTC. Protein product: CASSTRTYEQYF.

The chain joins TRBV18 to TRBJ1-1; 9 bases match TRBD1. Trimming took 4 bases from V and 6 from J; bases not matched to a gene: 3. CDR3 length: 13 amino acids. CDR1 is KGHSH and CDR2 is LQKENI in the germline V gene. CDR3 amino acids: CASSQDRGAEAFF. The DNA of the CDR3 is TGTGCCAGCTCACAGGACAGGGGCGCTGAAGCTTTCTTT.

The chain employs TRBV6-2 or TRBV6-3 and TRBJ1-2; weak D call: TRBD1 (5 bases). V gave up 6 bases and J gave up 5 bases, with 19 bases separating them. The CDR3 length is 15 residues. Germline CDR1 reads MNHEY; CDR2 reads SVGEGT. The CDR3 nucleotides are TGTGCCAGCAGCTCTCCCCGGGGGTCTTTGTATGGCTACACCTTC. It is translated as CASSSPRGSLYGYTF.

V and J are TRBV29-1 and TRBJ1-2; 7 bases fit TRBD1. The CDR3 extends over 14 amino acids. V was pared by 7 bases and J by 0 bases, with 8 bases of the junction left unmatched. The V gene's germline CDR1 is SQVTM and CDR2 ANQGSEA. CDR3 sequence: CSGGPTGSNYGYTF. The CDR3 DNA is TGCAGCGGGGGACCGACAGGGTCTAACTATGGCTACACCTTC. Full variable domain (missing parts from reference TRBV29-1 and TRBJ1-2): SAVISQKPSRDICQRGTSLTIQCQVDSQVTMMFWYRQQPGQSLTLIATANQGSEATYESGFVIDKFPISRPNLTFSTLTVSNMSPEDSSIYLCSGGPTGSNYGYTFGSGTRLTVV.

CDR3 DNA sequence: TGTGCCAGCAGACCTTCCGGGATCGGCCCCAATCAGCCCCAGCATTTT. Protein: CASRPSGIGPNQPQHF. The chain links TRBV11-2 to TRBJ1-5; D remains ambiguous. V gave up 6 bases and J gave up 3 bases, with 18 bases separating them. This CDR3 spans 16 amino acids. CDR1 SGHAT and CDR2 FQNNGV come from the germline V gene.

The gene calls are TRBV5-4 and TRBJ1-2; TRBD1 aligns across 8 bases. This CDR3 has 15 residues. V was pared by 2 bases and J by 5 bases, with 8 bases of the junction left unmatched. Germline values: CDR1 SGHNT, CDR2 YYREEE (reference sequence). The CDR3 spells CASSLPEGTGYGYTF. The CDR3 coding sequence is TGTGCCAGCAGCTTACCGGAGGGGACAGGATATGGCTACACCTTC. The complete variable domain, with remaining parts taken from reference TRBV5-4 and TRBJ1-2, reads ETGVTQSPTHLIKTRGQQVTLRCSSQSGHNTVSWYQQALGQGPQFIFQYYREEENGRGNFPPRFSGLQFPNYSSELNVNALELDDSALYLCASSLPEGTGYGYTFGSGTRLTVV.

The V and J genes are TRBV5-6 and TRBJ2-7; 8 bases agree with TRBD1. The germline gives CDR1 SGHDT, CDR2 YYEEEE. V shed 6 bases and J 5 bases; nucleotides not matched to a gene: 16. The CDR3 has 16 amino acids. The CDR3 DNA reads as TGTGCCAGCAACTCACGACTCCGGGACAGGAGCCACGAGCAGTACTTC. It codes for CASNSRLRDRSHEQYF. Complete variable domain (other parts from reference TRBV5-6 and TRBJ2-7): DAGVTQSPTHLIKTRGQQVTLRCSPKSGHDTVSWYQQALGQGPQFIFQYYEEEERQRGNFPDRFSGHQFPNYSSELNVNALLLGDSALYLCASNSRLRDRSHEQYFGPGTRLTVT.

The rearrangement uses TRBV12-3 or TRBV12-4 and TRBJ1-3, with unresolved D. Trimming pared 3 bases from V and 7 bases from J, leaving 10 bases between. CDR3 length equals 13 residues. This CDR3 is CASSLAGSNTIYF. For the CDR3, the DNA is TGTGCCAGCAGTTTGGCGGGGAGCAACACCATATATTTT.

This chain links TRBV29-1 with TRBJ1-1, with 10 positions matching TRBD1. V was clipped by 5 bases and J by 0 bases; unmatched bases: 12. In germline, CDR1 is SQVTM, CDR2 ANQGSEA. This CDR3 region has 17 residues. For the CDR3, the DNA is TGCAGCGTTAAATATTCGCCGGGACAGGGGATGAACACTGAAGCTTTCTTT. Protein: CSVKYSPGQGMNTEAFF.

The chain uses TRBV11-2 and TRBJ1-5; D uncertain. V was shortened by 0 bases and J by 4 bases, with 10 bases between the two germline ends. Germline loops: CDR1 SGHAT, CDR2 FQNNGV. This CDR3 is built from 15 residues. In DNA form, the CDR3 reads TGTGCCAGCAGCTTAGATCGGAGGCTAAATCAGCCCCAGCATTTT. Translated: CASSLDRRLNQPQHF.

The genes are TRBV5-6 and TRBJ1-1; D remains ambiguous. Trimming took off 4 bases at V and 3 bases at J, with 13 bases between the two ends. The CDR3 loop spans 14 amino acids. CDR1 is SGHDT, CDR2 YYEEEE, per germline. The CDR3 is CASSPPHGYTEAFF. The DNA for the CDR3 is TGTGCCAGCAGCCCCCCACACGGGTACACTGAAGCTTTCTTT.

The count of this clone is one. The gene calls are TRBV6-1 and TRBJ2-7, with a weak D call TRBD1 (6 bases). This CDR3 is built from 19 residues. The germline V gene has CDR1 MNHNS and CDR2 SASEGT. V lost 0 bases to trimming and J lost 3 bases, with 24 bases between them. The CDR3 region has the DNA TGTGCCAGCAGTGAAGCGTTGAATAGGGCTATGGGGGCCGGCTACGAGCAGTACTTC. Translation gives CASSEALNRAMGAGYEQYF.

V and J are TRBV30 and TRBJ2-7, with 7 bases that match TRBD2. Germline assignment: CDR1 GTSNPN and CDR2 SVGIG (reference sequence). V dropped 2 bases and J dropped 0; count of bases not matched to a gene: 1. This CDR3 has 13 residues. CDR3 residues: CAWSWGGSYEQYF. In nucleotides, the CDR3 is TGTGCCTGGAGTTGGGGGGGCTCCTACGAGCAGTACTTC.

This chain joins TRBV20-1 and TRBJ2-5, with TRBD1 as a possible D gene (6 bases). V gave up 3 bases and J gave up 5 bases, with 7 bases separating them. CDR3 length: 11 residues. Per germline, CDR1 DFQATT and CDR2 SNEGSKA (reference sequence). CDR3 DNA: TGCAGTGCTAGCCAGGGGGAGACCCAGTACTTC. Translation gives CSASQGETQYF.

Regarding this clone: Other DNA sequences from this sample encode an identical CDR3 as well. The chain is built from TRBV27 and TRBJ1-1; D gene unclear. The CDR3 is 13 residues long. Trimming took off 2 bases at V and 2 bases at J, with 6 bases between the two ends. Germline V gene sequence: CDR1 MNHEY, CDR2 SMNVEV (reference sequence). CDR3 protein: CASSLRGNTEAFF. DNA for the CDR3: TGTGCCAGCAGTTTACGGGGTAACACTGAAGCTTTCTTT.

This CDR3 reads CASSIRGLGQPQHF. The CDR3 nucleotides read TGTGCCAGTAGTATACGAGGGCTGGGTCAGCCCCAGCATTTT. This sequence joins TRBV19 and TRBJ1-5; D call uncertain. Germline lookup yields CDR1 LNHDA and CDR2 SQIVND (reference sequence). Trimming stripped 2 bases from V and 6 bases from J, with 11 bases between. This CDR3 spans 14 amino acids.

The rearrangement links TRBV24-1 to TRBJ1-2; maybe TRBD1 (6 bases). The CDR3 runs to 16 residues. Germline V gives CDR1 KGHDR, CDR2 SFDVKD. V was shortened by 0 bases and J by 0 bases, with 10 bases between the two germline ends. The CDR3 here is CATSDLLTGANYGYTF. CDR3 in DNA: TGTGCCACCAGTGATTTGTTGACAGGCGCTAACTATGGCTACACCTTC.

This rearrangement joins TRBV13 to TRBJ2-7, with D unresolved. The V gene's germline CDR1 is PRHDT and CDR2 FYEKMQ (reference sequence). The V end was cut by 0 bases, the J end by 3 bases, with 9 bases between. The CDR3 runs 14 residues. The CDR3 is CASSLGGSLYEQYF. DNA of the CDR3: TGTGCCAGCAGCTTAGGGGGCAGCCTCTACGAGCAGTACTTC.

The V call is TRBV27, the J call TRBJ1-4; 8 bases fit TRBD1. The CDR3 extends over 19 amino acids. The J segment lost 6 bases and the V segment lost 3 bases, leaving 18 bases of the junction unmatched. Looked up from germline, CDR1 is MNHEY and CDR2 is SMNVEV (reference sequence). The CDR3 sequence is CASSLGRQGHSLRDEKLFF. The CDR3 coding sequence is TGTGCCAGCAGTTTGGGCAGACAGGGGCACTCTTTGAGGGATGAAAAACTGTTTTTT.